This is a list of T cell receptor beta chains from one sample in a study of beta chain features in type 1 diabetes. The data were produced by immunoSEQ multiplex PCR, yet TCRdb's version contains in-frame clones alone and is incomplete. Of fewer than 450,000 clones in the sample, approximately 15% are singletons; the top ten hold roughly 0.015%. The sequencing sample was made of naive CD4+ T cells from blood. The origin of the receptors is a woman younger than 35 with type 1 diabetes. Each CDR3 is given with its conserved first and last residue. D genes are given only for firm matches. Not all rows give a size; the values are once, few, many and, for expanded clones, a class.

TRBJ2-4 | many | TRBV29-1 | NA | CSVTLDGDIQYF | TGCAGCGTCACCCTTGACGGGGACATTCAGTACTTC
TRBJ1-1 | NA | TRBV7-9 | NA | CASSLSVNTEAFF | TGTGCCAGCAGCTTATCGGTGAACACTGAAGCTTTCTTT
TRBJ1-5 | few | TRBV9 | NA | CASSVGSTGQPQHF | TGTGCCAGCAGCGTAGGGAGTACGGGTCAGCCCCAGCATTTT
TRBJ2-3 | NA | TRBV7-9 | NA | CASSLSGARYADTQYF | TGTGCCAGCAGCTTAAGTGGGGCCAGGTATGCAGATACGCAGTATTTT
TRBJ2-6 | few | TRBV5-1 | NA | CASSLAAVSGANVLTF | TGCGCCAGCAGCTTGGCGGCGGTCTCTGGGGCCAACGTCCTGACTTTC
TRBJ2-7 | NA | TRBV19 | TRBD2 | CASSPRTSGRAYEQYF | TGTGCCAGTAGTCCCCGGACTAGCGGGAGGGCCTACGAGCAGTACTTC
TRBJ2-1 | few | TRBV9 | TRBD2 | CASSVGLAGVDEQFF | TGTGCCAGCAGCGTAGGCCTAGCGGGTGTAGATGAGCAGTTCTTC
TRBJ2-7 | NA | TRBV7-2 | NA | CASSPKAGALYEQYF | TGTGCCAGCAGCCCAAAGGCGGGGGCGTTATACGAGCAGTACTTC
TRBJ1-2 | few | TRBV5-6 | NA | CASSTLTDNYGYTF | TGTGCCAGCAGCACCCTGACAGATAACTATGGCTACACCTTC
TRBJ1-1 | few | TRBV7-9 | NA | CASSRQENTEAFF | TGTGCCAGCAGCCGACAGGAAAACACTGAAGCTTTCTTT
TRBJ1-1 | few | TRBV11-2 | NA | CASSQDRNTEAFF | TGTGCCAGCAGCCAGGACAGGAACACTGAAGCTTTCTTT
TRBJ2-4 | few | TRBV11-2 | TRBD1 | CASSPRQGLNIQYF | TGTGCCAGCAGCCCTCGACAGGGTTTAAACATTCAGTACTTC
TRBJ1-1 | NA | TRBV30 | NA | CAWMSGGGTEAFF | TGTGCCTGGATGAGCGGGGGGGGCACTGAAGCTTTCTTT
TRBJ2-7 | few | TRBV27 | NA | CASSWRLAGSYEQYF | TGTGCCAGCAGTTGGCGCCTAGCCGGATCCTACGAGCAGTACTTC
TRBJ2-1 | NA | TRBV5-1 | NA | CASSLTASVEQFF | TGCGCCAGCAGCTTGACGGCTAGCGTTGAGCAGTTCTTC
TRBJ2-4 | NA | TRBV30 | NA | CAWNTGVGNIQYF | TGTGCCTGGAACACGGGGGTAGGAAACATTCAGTACTTC
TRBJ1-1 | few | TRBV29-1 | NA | CSVKSGNTEAFF | TGCAGCGTTAAATCGGGGAACACTGAAGCTTTCTTT
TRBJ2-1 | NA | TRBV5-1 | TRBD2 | CASSLGLTSGEQFF | TGCGCCAGCAGCTTGGGGTTGACTAGCGGTGAGCAGTTCTTC
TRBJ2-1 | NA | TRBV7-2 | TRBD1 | CASSLTRDSSYNEQFF | TGTGCCAGCAGCTTAACCCGGGACAGCTCCTACAATGAGCAGTTCTTC
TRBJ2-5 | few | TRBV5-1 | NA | CASSLSGETQYF | TGCGCCAGCAGCTTGTCAGGAGAGACCCAGTACTTC
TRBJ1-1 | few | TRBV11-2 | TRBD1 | CASSRGQGIEAFF | TGTGCCAGCAGCCGGGGACAGGGTATTGAAGCTTTCTTT
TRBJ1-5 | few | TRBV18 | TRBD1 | CASSSGQGLQPQHF | TGTGCCAGCTCATCGGGACAGGGGCTTCAGCCCCAGCATTTT
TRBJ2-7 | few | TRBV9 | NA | CASSVAVTSYEQYF | TGTGCCAGCAGCGTAGCTGTGACTAGCTACGAGCAGTACTTC
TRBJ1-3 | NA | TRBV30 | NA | CAWTSGGSGNTIYF | TGTGCCTGGACGTCGGGGGGCTCTGGAAACACCATATATTTT
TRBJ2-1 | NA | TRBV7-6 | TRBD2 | CASSRLLANYNEQFF | TGTGCCAGCAGTCGTTTACTAGCGAACTACAATGAGCAGTTCTTC
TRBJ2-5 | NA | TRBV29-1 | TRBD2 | CSARREGRETQYF | TGCAGCGCCAGGCGGGAGGGGCGCGAGACCCAGTACTTC
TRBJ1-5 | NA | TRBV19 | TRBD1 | CASSTSRTGRLNQPQHF | TGTGCCAGTAGTACCTCCCGGACAGGGAGGCTCAATCAGCCCCAGCATTTT
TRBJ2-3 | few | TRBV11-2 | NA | CASSASKQGDTQYF | TGTGCCAGCAGCGCGAGCAAACAGGGAGATACGCAGTATTTT
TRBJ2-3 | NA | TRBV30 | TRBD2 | CAWSVPGLAGGGDTQYF | TGTGCCTGGAGTGTTCCGGGTCTAGCGGGAGGGGGAGATACGCAGTATTTT
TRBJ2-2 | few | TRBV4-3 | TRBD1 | CASSRETGSVTGELFF | TGCGCCAGCAGCCGCGAGACAGGGTCGGTCACCGGGGAGCTGTTTTTT
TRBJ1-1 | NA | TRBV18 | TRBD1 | CASSLTGDTEAFF | TGTGCCAGCTCACTGACAGGGGACACTGAAGCTTTCTTT
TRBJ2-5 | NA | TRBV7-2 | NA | CASSLGEVLGTQYF | TGTGCCAGCAGCTTAGGGGAGGTCCTCGGGACCCAGTACTTC
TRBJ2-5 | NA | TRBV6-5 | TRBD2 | CASSTGLAGGETQYF | TGTGCCAGCAGTACCGGACTAGCGGGAGGAGAGACCCAGTACTTC
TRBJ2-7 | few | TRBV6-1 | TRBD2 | CASNYDGRSYEQYF | TGTGCCAGCAATTACGACGGGAGGTCCTACGAGCAGTACTTC
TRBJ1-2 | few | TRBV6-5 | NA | CASSNTQTVNYGYTF | TGTGCCAGCAGTAACACTCAGACAGTTAACTATGGCTACACCTTC
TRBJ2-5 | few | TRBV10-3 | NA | CAISDRTAQETQYF | TGTGCCATCAGTGACCGGACAGCCCAGGAGACCCAGTACTTC
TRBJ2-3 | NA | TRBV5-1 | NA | CASSQQGVGGTDTQYF | TGCGCCAGCAGCCAACAGGGAGTCGGGGGCACAGATACGCAGTATTTT
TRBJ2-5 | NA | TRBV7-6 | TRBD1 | CASSSGQGRETQYF | TGTGCCAGCAGCTCGGGACAGGGGAGGGAGACCCAGTACTTC
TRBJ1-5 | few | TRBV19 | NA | CASSISADSNQPQHF | TGTGCCAGTAGTATTTCTGCAGATAGCAATCAGCCCCAGCATTTT
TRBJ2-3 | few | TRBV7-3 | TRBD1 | CASSLTVGAGGVRTDTQYF | TGTGCCAGCAGCTTAACGGTCGGGGCAGGGGGCGTTAGGACAGATACGCAGTATTTT
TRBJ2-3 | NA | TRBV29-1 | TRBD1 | CSVVTGSLTDTQYF | TGCAGCGTGGTGACAGGGTCTCTTACAGATACGCAGTATTTT
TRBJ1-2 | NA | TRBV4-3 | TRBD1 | CASSQAGQGSYGYTF | TGCGCCAGCAGCCAGGCCGGACAGGGAAGCTATGGCTACACCTTC
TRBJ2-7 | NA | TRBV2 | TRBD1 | CASTSPRGTGVYEQYF | TGTGCCAGCACCTCCCCCAGAGGGACAGGGGTGTACGAGCAGTACTTC
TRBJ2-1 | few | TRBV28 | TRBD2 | CASRGGVEQFF | TGTGCCAGCAGGGGGGGGGTTGAGCAGTTCTTC
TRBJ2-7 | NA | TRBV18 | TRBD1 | CASSPSAGGEEQYF | TGTGCCAGCTCACCGTCGGCAGGGGGCGAAGAGCAGTACTTC
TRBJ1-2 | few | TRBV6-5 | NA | CASRRLELSNYGYTF | TGTGCCAGCAGAAGATTGGAGTTGTCCAACTATGGCTACACCTTC
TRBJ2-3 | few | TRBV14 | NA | CASSRRRDRVTDTQYF | TGTGCCAGCAGCCGAAGGAGGGACAGAGTCACAGATACGCAGTATTTT
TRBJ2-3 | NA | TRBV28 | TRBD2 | CASSPGTSGRNTQYF | TGTGCCAGCAGTCCAGGGACTAGCGGGAGAAATACGCAGTATTTT
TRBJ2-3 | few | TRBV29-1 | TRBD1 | CSVERDRSRDTQYF | TGCAGCGTCGAACGGGACAGAAGTAGGGATACGCAGTATTTT
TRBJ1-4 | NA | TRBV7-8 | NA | CASSVPGHKRGGEKLFF | TGTGCCAGCAGCGTACCGGGACACAAACGAGGAGGTGAAAAACTGTTTTTT
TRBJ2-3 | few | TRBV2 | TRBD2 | CASMPGGTDTQYF | TGTGCCAGCATGCCGGGAGGGACAGATACGCAGTATTTT
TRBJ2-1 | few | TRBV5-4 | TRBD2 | CASSGGLAGVHNEQFF | TGTGCCAGCAGCGGCGGACTAGCGGGAGTTCACAATGAGCAGTTCTTC
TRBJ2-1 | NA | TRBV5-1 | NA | CASRRTVMGIGSNEQFF | TGCGCCAGCAGGCGGACAGTAATGGGCATAGGGTCAAATGAGCAGTTCTTC
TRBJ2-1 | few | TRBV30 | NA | CAWRASSSYNEQFF | TGTGCCTGGAGGGCTAGCAGCTCCTACAATGAGCAGTTCTTC
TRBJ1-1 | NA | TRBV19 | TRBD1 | CASSIGSGGMNTEAFF | TGTGCCAGTAGTATCGGGTCAGGGGGGATGAACACTGAAGCTTTCTTT